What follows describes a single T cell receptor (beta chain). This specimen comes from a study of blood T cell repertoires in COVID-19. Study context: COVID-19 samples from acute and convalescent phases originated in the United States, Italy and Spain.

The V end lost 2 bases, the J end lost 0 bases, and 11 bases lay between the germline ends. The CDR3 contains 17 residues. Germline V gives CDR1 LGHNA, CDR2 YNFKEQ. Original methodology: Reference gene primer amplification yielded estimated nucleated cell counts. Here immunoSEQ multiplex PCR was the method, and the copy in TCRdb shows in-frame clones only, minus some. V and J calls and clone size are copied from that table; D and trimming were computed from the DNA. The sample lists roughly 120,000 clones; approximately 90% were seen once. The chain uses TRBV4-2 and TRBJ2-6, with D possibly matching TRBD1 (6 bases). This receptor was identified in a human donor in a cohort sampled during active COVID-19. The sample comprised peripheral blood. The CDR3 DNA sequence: TGTGCCAGCAGCCAACGGGACACTAGCTCTGGGGCCAACGTCCTGACTTTC. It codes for CASSQRDTSSGANVLTF.